The 10 T cell receptor beta chains below come from one sample, sequenced in a study of blood T cell repertoires in COVID-19. Assay used: immunoSEQ multiplex PCR; TCRdb lists only in-frame clones, some missing. The repertoire has roughly 99,000 clones, roughly nine tenths of them found once; the top ten carry 4.9%. Material: peripheral blood. The receptors here all came from a man in his forties or fifties with active or convalescent COVID-19.

DNA for the CDR3: TGTGCCAGCAGCTTAATGGCAGGGAACACCGGGGAGCTGTTTTTT. This sequence encodes CASSLMAGNTGELFF. The chain recombines TRBV7-3 with TRBJ2-2; D call uncertain. Trimming shortened V by 1 base and J by 1 base, and 7 bases separated the two germline ends. Germline CDR1 SGHTA, CDR2 FQGTGA. CDR3 length: 15 residues.

Only one count was recorded for this clone. The chain couples TRBV3-1 (or the pseudogene TRBV3-2) to TRBJ1-2; a possible D gene is TRBD1 (5 bases). CDR3 length equals 14 residues. Trimming shortened V by 5 bases and J by 2 bases, and 12 bases separated the two germline ends. From germline, CDR1 is LGHDT and CDR2 YNNKEL (reference sequence). DNA of the CDR3: TGTGCCAGCAGCACAAGACAGAAGAACTATGGCTACACCTTC. This codes for CASSTRQKNYGYTF.

J is TRBJ2-3 and V is TRBV3-1 (or the pseudogene TRBV3-2); D is unresolved. V lost 1 base, J lost 4 bases, and 18 bases lay in between. Germline lookup yields CDR1 LGHDT and CDR2 YNNKEL (reference sequence). CDR3 length: 17 amino acids. CDR3 in DNA: TGTGCCAGCAGCCAAGTGGGCAGGCCTTCCGCCCCAGATACGCAGTATTTT. This encodes CASSQVGRPSAPDTQYF.

The chain uses TRBV7-2 and TRBJ2-7; the D is unclear. The V and J ends lost 3 bases and 4 bases respectively, with 13 bases between them. The CDR3 consists of 14 residues. Per germline, CDR1 SGHTA and CDR2 FQGNSA. As DNA, the CDR3 is TGTGCCAGCAGCTTCCGGGTCGGAACTTACGAGCAGTACTTC. This translates into CASSFRVGTYEQYF.

In this sample, this clone turned up once. This chain joins TRBV27 and TRBJ1-2; 9 nucleotides match TRBD1. Germline CDR1 reads MNHEY; CDR2 reads SMNVEV (reference sequence). This CDR3 is 17 amino acids long. Unmatched junction bases numbered 9, after V lost 4 bases and J lost 0 bases. The DNA of the CDR3 is TGTGCCAGCAGTTCATTAGGGACAGGGCGAGCTAACTATGGCTACACCTTC. Translation gives CASSSLGTGRANYGYTF.

This chain links TRBV7-8 with TRBJ1-1; 7 nucleotides align to TRBD1. The germline gives CDR1 SGHVS, CDR2 FQNEAQ. CDR3 length: 12 residues. J was trimmed by 7 bases and V by 5 bases; bases with no gene match: 4. The CDR3 DNA follows: TGTGCCAGCAGCCTCGGACAGGTTGAAGCTTTCTTT. Protein product: CASSLGQVEAFF.

V and J are TRBV7-3 and TRBJ2-2, with a possible D match to TRBD2 (5 bases). V lost 2 bases, J lost 3 bases, and 13 bases lay in between. This CDR3 is 16 amino acids long. Germline assignment: CDR1 SGHTA and CDR2 FQGTGA. The CDR3 spells CASSLGWGADTGELFF. CDR3 in DNA: TGTGCCAGCAGCTTAGGCTGGGGAGCGGACACCGGGGAGCTGTTTTTT.

The genes are TRBV30 and TRBJ1-5, with TRBD1 identical over 7 bases. The CDR3 has 13 amino acids. V lost 1 base and J lost 6; bases outside the gene matches: 3. CDR1 is GTSNPN, CDR2 SVGIG, per germline (reference sequence). The CDR3 nucleotides are TGTGCCTGGAGTGCCCACAGGGGTCAGCCCCAGCATTTT. This sequence encodes CAWSAHRGQPQHF.

CDR3 in amino acids: CASSQPGTKAFF. As DNA, the CDR3 is TGCGCCAGCAGCCAACCCGGGACTAAGGCTTTCTTT. This sequence joins TRBV4-3 and TRBJ1-1, with a weak D call TRBD1 (5 bases). The germline V gene encodes CDR1 LGHNA and CDR2 YSLEER. The CDR3 loop spans 12 amino acids. V was pared by 2 bases and J by 11 bases, with 12 bases between.

The chain has TRBV18 and TRBJ1-3; 8 bases line up with TRBD1. The J segment lost 0 bases and the V segment lost 3 bases, leaving 7 bases of the junction unmatched. The CDR3 contains 17 residues. CDR1 KGHSH and CDR2 LQKENI come from the germline V gene. Here the CDR3 DNA reads TGTGCCAGCTCACCGGGGACAGGCGGAGGCTCTGGAAACACCATATATTTT. This codes for CASSPGTGGGSGNTIYF.